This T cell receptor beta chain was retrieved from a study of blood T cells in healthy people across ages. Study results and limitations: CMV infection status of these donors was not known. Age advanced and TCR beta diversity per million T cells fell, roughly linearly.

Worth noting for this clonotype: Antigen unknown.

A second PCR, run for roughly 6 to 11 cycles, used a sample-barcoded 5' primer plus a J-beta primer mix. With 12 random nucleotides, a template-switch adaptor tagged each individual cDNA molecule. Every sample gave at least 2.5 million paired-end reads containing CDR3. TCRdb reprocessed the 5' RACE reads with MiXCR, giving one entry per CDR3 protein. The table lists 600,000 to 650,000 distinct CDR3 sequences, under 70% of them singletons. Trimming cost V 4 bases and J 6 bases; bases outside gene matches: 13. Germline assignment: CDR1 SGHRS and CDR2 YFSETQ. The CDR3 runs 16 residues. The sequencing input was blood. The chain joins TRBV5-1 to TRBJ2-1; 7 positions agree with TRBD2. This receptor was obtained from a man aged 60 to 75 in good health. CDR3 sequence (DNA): TGCGCCAGCAGCGCCGTTCCTGGGGGGGTTGGCAATGAGCAGTTCTTC. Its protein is CASSAVPGGVGNEQFF.